The 20 T cell receptor beta chains below all came from one sample that was sequenced in a study of T cells after yellow fever vaccination. TCRdb recomputed calls from the 5' RACE reads with MiXCR, one row per CDR3 protein. The table lists 300,000 to 350,000 distinct CDR3 sequences, 3% to 4.5% of them singletons, with roughly 26% in the top ten. Here the sequenced sample was PBMCs, taken 5 days after the yellow fever booster vaccination. The receptors come from a man younger than 35 who received the YFV17D yellow fever vaccine.

The sample holds a few counts of this clonotype. The gene calls are TRBV7-3 and TRBJ2-7, with 9 bases identical to TRBD1. Germline loops: CDR1 SGHTA, CDR2 FQGTGA. V was pared by 1 base and J by 6 bases, with 7 bases of the junction left unmatched. CDR3 length equals 15 residues. The CDR3 region has the DNA TGTGCCAGCAGCTTAAAGGGGACAGGGTTCCGCGAGCAGTACGTC. It codes for CASSLKGTGFREQYV.

This clonotype has ten or more counts. The chain carries TRBV7-8 and TRBJ2-1; D perhaps matches TRBD2 (5 bases). The CDR3 sequence is 11 residues long. Trimming left V 5 bases short and J 11 bases short, with 10 bases between. Per the germline V gene, CDR1 is SGHVS and CDR2 is FQNEAQ. The CDR3 DNA sequence: TGTGCCAGCAGCCCGCGGGCCCAGCAGTTCTTC. It encodes CASSPRAQQFF.

In this sample, this clonotype turned up a few times. The V and J genes are TRBV5-1 and TRBJ2-3; TRBD1 aligns across 8 bases. CDR3 length equals 17 residues. Germline CDR1 SGHRS, CDR2 YFSETQ. V lost 4 bases, J lost 2 bases, and 12 bases stayed unmatched. CDR3 sequence: CASSTGPGGSNTDTQYF. CDR3 DNA: TGCGCCAGCAGCACCGGGCCAGGGGGCTCGAACACAGATACGCAGTATTTT.

This clonotype has just a few counts. The chain has TRBV7-9 and TRBJ1-3; 10 bases are shared with TRBD1. CDR3 length equals 15 residues. Trimming took 5 bases from V and 2 from J; bases not matched to a gene: 3. Germline CDR1 reads SEHNR; CDR2 reads FQNEAQ (reference sequence). CDR3 DNA: TGTGCCAGCAGCCCAGGGACAGGGGCTGGAAACACCATATATTTT. Translated, it gives CASSPGTGAGNTIYF.

Concerning this clonotype: Given a much more abundant clone one base away, this may be a read error. The chain links TRBV6-5 to TRBJ1-1, with 7 bases fitting TRBD1. The CDR3 runs 13 residues. The germline CDR1 and CDR2 sequences are MNHEY and SVGAGI. With 2 bases clipped from V and 4 bases from J, the junction kept 1 base outside the gene matches. CDR3 loop: CASSYPGGTEAFF. For the CDR3, the DNA is TGTGCCAGCAGTTACCCAGGGGGCACTGAAGCTTTCTTT.

The chain carries TRBV4-2 and TRBJ2-5; the match to TRBD2 covers 11 bases. The CDR3 is 17 residues long. The V and J ends lost 1 base and 4 bases, in that order; junction bases with no gene match: 8. Germline-derived CDR1 and CDR2 are LGHNA and YNFKEQ. CDR3 loop: CASSQGRLAGNGETQYF. CDR3 nucleotide sequence: TGTGCCAGCAGCCAAGGTAGACTAGCGGGGAACGGAGAGACCCAGTACTTC.

This clonotype was observed a handful of times. This chain uses TRBV5-5 with TRBJ2-7, with unresolved D. CDR1 and CDR2 from the germline V gene are SGHKS and YYEKEE (reference sequence). The V end lost 2 bases, the J end lost 1 base, and 13 bases lay between the germline ends. This CDR3 is 15 amino acids long. CDR3 DNA sequence: TGTGCCAGCAGCTTAGGCAGCACCTCGTCCTACGAGCAGTACGTC. Protein: CASSLGSTSSYEQYV.

This clonotype turned up a few times. The CDR3 DNA is TGTGCCAGCAGCTTCTTTTGGGGAGGCTACACCTTC. This encodes CASSFFWGGYTF. The chain has TRBV7-9 and TRBJ1-2, with D unclear. V shed 3 bases and J shed 8 bases, with 10 bases lying between them. The germline V gene encodes CDR1 SEHNR and CDR2 FQNEAQ (reference sequence). The CDR3 has 12 residues.

This clonotype came up many times. V usage is TRBV2 and J usage is TRBJ1-6; possibly TRBD1 for D (6 bases). Germline lookup yields CDR1 SNHLY and CDR2 FYNNEI. V lost 4 bases, J lost 0 bases, and 10 bases lay in between. The CDR3 consists of 16 residues. Here the CDR3 DNA reads TGTGCCAGCAGTGCCGACAGGAGCTCCTATAATTCACCCCTCCACTTT. It yields the protein CASSADRSSYNSPLHF.

V usage is TRBV7-9 and J usage is TRBJ2-5, with 9 bases fitting TRBD2. In germline, CDR1 is SEHNR, CDR2 FQNEAQ (reference sequence). The CDR3 sequence is 15 residues long. V shed 4 bases and J 5 bases; nucleotides not matched to a gene: 8. The DNA of the CDR3 is TGTGCCAGCAGCTGGGGGACTAGCCTAATCGAGACCCAGTACTTC. Translating gives CASSWGTSLIETQYF.

The sample holds a few counts of this clonotype. The chain couples TRBV9 to TRBJ1-5; possibly TRBD1 for D (5 bases). Germline CDR1 and CDR2: SGDLS and YYNGEE. CDR3 length: 15 residues. The V end lost 3 bases, the J end lost 3 bases, and 13 bases lay between the germline ends. The CDR3 loop is CASSGPGTFNQPQHF. DNA of the CDR3: TGTGCCAGCAGCGGACCCGGGACGTTCAATCAGCCCCAGCATTTT. Full variable domain (rest looked up from reference TRBV9 and TRBJ1-5): DSGVTQTPKHLITATGQRVTLRCSPRSGDLSVYWYQQSLDQGLQFLIQYYNGEERAKGNILERFSAQQFPDLHSELNLSSLELGDSALYFCASSGPGTFNQPQHFGDGTRLSIL.

This clonotype was seen at least ten times. The chain joins TRBV7-2 to TRBJ1-5; TRBD1 matches 7 bases. This CDR3 is built from 15 residues. Germline lookup yields CDR1 SGHTA and CDR2 FQGNSA. J lost 6 bases, V lost 5 bases, and 10 bases had no gene match. DNA of the CDR3: TGTGCCAGCAGCGGGAAGGGGGCTTGGAGTCAGCCCCAGCATTTT. This gives the protein CASSGKGAWSQPQHF.

This clonotype appeared many times. The chain has TRBV7-9 and TRBJ2-3, with D possibly being TRBD2 (6 bases). Trimming left V 5 bases short and J 2 bases short, with 14 bases between. The CDR3 spans 15 residues. Germline CDR1 SEHNR, CDR2 FQNEAQ (reference sequence). The CDR3 nucleotides read TGTGCCAGCAGCGTACGGGGACTCATCACAGATACGCAGTATTTT. Its translation is CASSVRGLITDTQYF.

V gene TRBV3-1 combines with J gene TRBJ1-5; D ambiguous. The CDR3 consists of 14 residues. V shed 1 base and J shed 5 bases, with 9 bases lying between them. Germline CDR1 is LGHDT and CDR2 is YNNKEL (reference sequence). This CDR3 reads CASSQGVNDQPQHF. DNA for the CDR3: TGTGCCAGCAGCCAAGGGGTGAACGATCAGCCCCAGCATTTT.

This clonotype has ten or more counts. J is TRBJ2-1 and V is TRBV6-6, with 9 bases fitting TRBD2. Germline lookup yields CDR1 MNHNY and CDR2 SVGAGI (reference sequence). This CDR3 region has 15 residues. Trimming at V came to 5 bases and at J to 7 bases, leaving 9 bases not matched to a gene. The CDR3 is CASSAQAGGPNEQFF. DNA for the CDR3: TGTGCCAGCAGTGCGCAGGCGGGGGGGCCAAATGAGCAGTTCTTC.

There are a few counts of this clonotype. This chain's CDR3 is CASSSYRDGYTF. CDR3 nucleotide sequence: TGTGCCAGCAGCTCATACAGGGACGGCTACACCTTC. The chain is built from TRBV7-8 and TRBJ1-2; D may be TRBD1 (6 bases). Trimming left V 4 bases short and J 8 bases short, with 11 bases between. CDR1 SGHVS and CDR2 FQNEAQ come from the germline V gene. The CDR3 runs 12 residues. The whole variable domain, filled in from reference TRBV7-8 and TRBJ1-2, reads GAGVSQSPRYKVAKRGQDVALRCDPISGHVSLFWYQQALGQGPEFLTYFQNEAQLDKSGLPSDRFFAERPEGSVSTLKIQRTQQEDSAVYLCASSSYRDGYTFGSGTRLTVV.

This clonotype was picked up many times. This rearrangement joins TRBV5-1 to TRBJ2-5; weak D call: TRBD1 (5 bases). The CDR3 spans 14 residues. CDR1 and CDR2 (germline): SGHRS, YFSETQ. V was shortened by 3 bases and J by 1 base, with 10 bases between the two germline ends. This CDR3 is CASSSQGTQETQYF. CDR3 DNA sequence: TGCGCCAGCAGCTCCCAGGGAACCCAAGAGACCCAGTACTTC.

Many counts were recorded for this clonotype. The rearrangement uses TRBV7-2 and TRBJ1-6; D is perhaps TRBD1 (5 bases). The CDR3 consists of 13 residues. Germline values: CDR1 SGHTA, CDR2 FQGNSA. Deletions cut 3 bases from V and 9 bases from J, with 9 bases between. This chain's CDR3 is CASSFRDGSPLHF. CDR3 in DNA: TGTGCCAGCAGCTTCAGGGATGGTTCACCCCTCCACTTT.

The chain carries TRBV29-1 and TRBJ1-2; D gene ambiguous. The germline gives CDR1 SQVTM, CDR2 ANQGSEA. The CDR3 runs to 13 residues. V was clipped by 7 bases and J by 4 bases, with 16 bases between them. CDR3 amino acids: CSGENSLPYGYTF. Written as DNA, the CDR3 is TGCAGCGGGGAGAACAGCCTCCCCTATGGCTACACCTTC.

V usage is TRBV20-1 and J usage is TRBJ2-5; D may be TRBD1 or TRBD2 (5 bases each). Trimming left V 0 bases short and J 1 base short, with 6 bases between. The CDR3 has 13 residues. The germline gives CDR1 DFQATT, CDR2 SNEGSKA (reference sequence). The CDR3 loop is CSARDGTQETQYF. The CDR3 bases are TGCAGTGCTAGAGATGGGACCCAAGAGACCCAGTACTTC.